The T cell receptor beta chain described here comes from a study of T cell responses to AZD1222 COVID-19 vaccine. About this clone itself: What it binds is unknown.

Overall study findings and caveats: Reportedly, nearly half the spike-specific TCRs target unmutated variant regions.

Clones were read by immunoSEQ multiplex PCR, and TCRdb kept only the in-frame ones, dropping some. Of approximately 150,000 clones listed, about 93% are singletons. In germline, CDR1 is KGHDR, CDR2 SFDVKD. This CDR3 is built from 14 residues. Trimming removed 3 bases at V and 6 bases at J, with 12 bases between. The clonotype comes from an adult who received the AZD1222 COVID-19 vaccine. Sequencing used peripheral blood, obtained 28 days after the second AZD1222 dose. The V and J genes are TRBV24-1 and TRBJ2-3; D uncertain. The CDR3 DNA is TGTGCCACCAGTGATATAGCAAGGTTGGATACGCAGTATTTT. This gives the protein CATSDIARLDTQYF.